The entry below gives a single T cell receptor (beta chain) sequence along with its context. With 60 Vbeta and 13 Jbeta primers, the PCR was carried out. The method was immunoSEQ multiplex PCR; TCRdb's version includes in-frame clones alone and lacks a portion of them. The table includes about 200,000 clones, around 75% detected once. The sample originates from a study of cytomegalovirus exposure and HLA in healthy donors. The CDR3 extends over 17 amino acids. Germline lookup yields CDR1 PRHDT and CDR2 FYEKMQ (reference sequence). V lost 2 bases, J lost 3 bases, and 10 bases stayed unmatched. The TCR originated in a young woman in good health and CMV-seronegative. The V call is TRBV13, the J call TRBJ2-7; 10 nucleotides line up with TRBD1. Source material: PBMCs. The CDR3 spells CASSLWRGRDRGYEQYF. The DNA of the CDR3 is TGTGCCAGCAGCTTATGGAGGGGCCGGGACAGGGGCTACGAGCAGTACTTC.